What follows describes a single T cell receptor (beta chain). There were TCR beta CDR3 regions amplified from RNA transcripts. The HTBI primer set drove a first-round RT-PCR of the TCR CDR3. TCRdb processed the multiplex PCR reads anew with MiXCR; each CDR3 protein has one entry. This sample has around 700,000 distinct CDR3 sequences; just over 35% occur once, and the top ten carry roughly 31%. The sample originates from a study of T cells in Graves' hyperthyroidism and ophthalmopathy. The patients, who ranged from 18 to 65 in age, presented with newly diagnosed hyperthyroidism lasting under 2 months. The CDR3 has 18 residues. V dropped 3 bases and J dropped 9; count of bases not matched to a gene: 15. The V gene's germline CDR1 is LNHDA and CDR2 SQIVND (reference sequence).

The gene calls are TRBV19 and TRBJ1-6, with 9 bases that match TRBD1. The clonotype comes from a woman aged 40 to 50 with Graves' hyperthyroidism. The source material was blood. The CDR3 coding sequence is TGTGCCAGTAGTATGGGCCTCCCGGGACAGGGTTTTCGTTCACCCCTCCACTTT. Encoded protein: CASSMGLPGQGFRSPLHF.